This record looks at one T cell receptor beta chain sequence and its context. The repertoire was sequenced with immunoSEQ multiplex PCR; TCRdb's copy has only in-frame clones and lacks some. This sample yields 200,000 to 250,000 clones, of which 80% to 90% are seen a single time; 3.5% to 4.5% belongs to the top ten. The data stem from a study of blood T cell repertoires in COVID-19. Across the whole study: Italy, Spain and the United States were the sources of the convalescent and acute COVID-19 samples.

Cohorts were determined from participant-reported clinical history. This TCR was sampled from a woman between 35 and 50 years old with acute COVID-19. The sequencing sample was made of PBMCs or T cells enriched from blood (not recorded which).

For the CDR3, the DNA is TGTGCCAGCAGTGAACTGGGGGGGGCAGATACGCAGTATTTT. This gives the protein CASSELGGADTQYF. The genes are TRBV2 and TRBJ2-3; 7 nucleotides line up with TRBD2. The CDR3 runs to 14 residues. V lost 2 bases and J lost 4; bases outside the gene matches: 3. CDR1 and CDR2 (germline): SNHLY, FYNNEI.